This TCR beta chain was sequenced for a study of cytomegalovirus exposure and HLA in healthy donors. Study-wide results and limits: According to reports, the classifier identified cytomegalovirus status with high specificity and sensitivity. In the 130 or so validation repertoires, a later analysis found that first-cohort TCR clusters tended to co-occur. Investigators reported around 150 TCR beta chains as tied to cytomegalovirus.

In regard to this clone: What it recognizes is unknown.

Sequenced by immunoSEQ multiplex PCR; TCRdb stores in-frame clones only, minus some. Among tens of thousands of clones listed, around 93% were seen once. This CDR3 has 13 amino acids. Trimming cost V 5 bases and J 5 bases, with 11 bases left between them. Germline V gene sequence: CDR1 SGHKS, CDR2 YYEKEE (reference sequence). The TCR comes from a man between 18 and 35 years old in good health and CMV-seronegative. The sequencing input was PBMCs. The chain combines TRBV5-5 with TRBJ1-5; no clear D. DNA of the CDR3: TGTGCCAGCAGACCAGACGGGGATCAGCCCCAGCATTTT. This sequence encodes CASRPDGDQPQHF.